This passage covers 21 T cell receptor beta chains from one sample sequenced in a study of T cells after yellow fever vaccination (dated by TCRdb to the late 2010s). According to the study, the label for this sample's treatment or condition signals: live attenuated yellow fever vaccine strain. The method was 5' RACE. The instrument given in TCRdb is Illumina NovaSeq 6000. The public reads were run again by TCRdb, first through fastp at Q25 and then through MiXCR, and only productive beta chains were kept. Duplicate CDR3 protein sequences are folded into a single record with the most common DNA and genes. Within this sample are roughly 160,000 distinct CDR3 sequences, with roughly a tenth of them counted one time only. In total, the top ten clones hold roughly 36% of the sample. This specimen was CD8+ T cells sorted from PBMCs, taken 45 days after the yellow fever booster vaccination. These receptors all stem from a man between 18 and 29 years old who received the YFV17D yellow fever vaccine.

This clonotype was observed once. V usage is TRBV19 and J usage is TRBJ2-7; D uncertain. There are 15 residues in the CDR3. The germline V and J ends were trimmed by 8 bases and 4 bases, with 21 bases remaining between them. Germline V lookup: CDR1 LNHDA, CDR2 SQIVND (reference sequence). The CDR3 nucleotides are TGTGCCAGTTCTATACCCACATGGTGCGAATACGAGCAGTACGTC. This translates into CASSIPTWCEYEQYV.

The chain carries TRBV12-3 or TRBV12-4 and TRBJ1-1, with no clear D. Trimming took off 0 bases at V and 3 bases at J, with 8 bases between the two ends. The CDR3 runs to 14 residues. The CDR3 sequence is CASSLALGYTEAFF. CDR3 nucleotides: TGTGCCAGCAGTTTAGCGCTGGGGTACACTGAAGCTTTCTTT.

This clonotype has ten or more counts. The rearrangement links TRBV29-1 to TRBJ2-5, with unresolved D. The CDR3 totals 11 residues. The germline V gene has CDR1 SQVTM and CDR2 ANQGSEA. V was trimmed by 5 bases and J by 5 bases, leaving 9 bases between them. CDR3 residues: CSVLSWETQYF. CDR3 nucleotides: TGCAGCGTTTTAAGTTGGGAGACCCAGTACTTC.

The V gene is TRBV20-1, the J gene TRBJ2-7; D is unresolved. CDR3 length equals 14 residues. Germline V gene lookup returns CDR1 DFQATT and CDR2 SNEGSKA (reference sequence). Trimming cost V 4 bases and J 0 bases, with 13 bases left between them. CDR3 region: CSANPRRSSYEQYF. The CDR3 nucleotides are TGCAGTGCTAACCCCAGGCGGAGCTCCTACGAGCAGTACTTC.

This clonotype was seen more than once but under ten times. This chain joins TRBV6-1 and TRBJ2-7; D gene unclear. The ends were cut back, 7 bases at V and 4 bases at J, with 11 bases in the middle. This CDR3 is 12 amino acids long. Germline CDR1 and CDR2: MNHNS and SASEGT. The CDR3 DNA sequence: TGTGCCAGCAAGGGCCAGACTTACGAGCAGTACGTC. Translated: CASKGQTYEQYV.

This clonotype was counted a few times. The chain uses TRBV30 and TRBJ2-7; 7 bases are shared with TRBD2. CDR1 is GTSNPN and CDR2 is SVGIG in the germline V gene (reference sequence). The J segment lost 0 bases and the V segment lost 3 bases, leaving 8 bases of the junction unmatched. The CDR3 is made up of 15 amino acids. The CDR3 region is CAWSQLAVSSYEQYF. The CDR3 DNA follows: TGTGCCTGGAGCCAGCTAGCGGTGAGCTCCTACGAGCAGTACTTC.

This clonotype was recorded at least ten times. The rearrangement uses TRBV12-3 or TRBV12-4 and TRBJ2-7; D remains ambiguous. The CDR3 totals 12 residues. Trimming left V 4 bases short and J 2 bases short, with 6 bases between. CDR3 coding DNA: TGTGCCAGCAGTTATTTCCCCTACGAGCAGTACTTC. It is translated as CASSYFPYEQYF.

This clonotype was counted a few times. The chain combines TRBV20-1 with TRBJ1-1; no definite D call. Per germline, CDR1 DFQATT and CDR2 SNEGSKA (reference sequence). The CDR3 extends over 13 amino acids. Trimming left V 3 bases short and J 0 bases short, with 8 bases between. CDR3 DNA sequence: TGCAGTGCTAGGGCCAGGATGAACACTGAAGCTTTCTTT. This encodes CSARARMNTEAFF.

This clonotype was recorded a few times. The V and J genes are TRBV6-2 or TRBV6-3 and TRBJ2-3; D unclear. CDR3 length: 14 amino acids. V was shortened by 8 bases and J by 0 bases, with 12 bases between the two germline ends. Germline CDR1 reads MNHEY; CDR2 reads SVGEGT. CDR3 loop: CASDWATSTDTQYF. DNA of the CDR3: TGTGCCAGCGACTGGGCAACTAGCACAGATACGCAGTATTTT.

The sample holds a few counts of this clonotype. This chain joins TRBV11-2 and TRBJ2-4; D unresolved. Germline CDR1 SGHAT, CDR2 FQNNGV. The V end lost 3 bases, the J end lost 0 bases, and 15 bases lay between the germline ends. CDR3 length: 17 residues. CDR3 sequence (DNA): TGTGCCAGCAGCTTTCATGTGGGATCCCTAGCCAAAAACATTCAGTACTTC. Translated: CASSFHVGSLAKNIQYF.

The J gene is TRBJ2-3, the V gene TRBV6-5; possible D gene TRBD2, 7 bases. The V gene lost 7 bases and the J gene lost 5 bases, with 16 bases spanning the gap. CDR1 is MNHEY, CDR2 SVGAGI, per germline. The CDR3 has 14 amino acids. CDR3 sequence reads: CASTYLGGQDTQYF. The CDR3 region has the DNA TGTGCCAGCACCTACTTGGGGGGGCAAGATACGCAGTATTTT.

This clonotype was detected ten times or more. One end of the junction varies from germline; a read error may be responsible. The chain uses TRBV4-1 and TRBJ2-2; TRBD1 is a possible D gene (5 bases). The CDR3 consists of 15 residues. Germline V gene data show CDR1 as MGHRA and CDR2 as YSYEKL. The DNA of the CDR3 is TGTGCCAGCAGCCAAGGGCAGGGGAACACCGGGGAGCTGTTTTTT. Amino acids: CASSQGQGNTGELFF.

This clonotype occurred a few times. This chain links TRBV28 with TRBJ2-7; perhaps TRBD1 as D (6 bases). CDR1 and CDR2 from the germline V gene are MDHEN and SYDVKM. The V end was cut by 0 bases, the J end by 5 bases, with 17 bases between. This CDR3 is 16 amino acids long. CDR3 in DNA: TGTGCCAGCAGTTTATGGACACAGGGTCCTGACCACGAGCAGTACGTC. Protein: CASSLWTQGPDHEQYV.

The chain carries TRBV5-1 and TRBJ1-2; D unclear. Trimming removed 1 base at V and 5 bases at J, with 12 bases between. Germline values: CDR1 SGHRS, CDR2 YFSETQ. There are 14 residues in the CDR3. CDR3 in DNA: TGCGCCAGCAGCTTGCTCGGAACAGAGTATGGCTACACCTTC. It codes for CASSLLGTEYGYTF.

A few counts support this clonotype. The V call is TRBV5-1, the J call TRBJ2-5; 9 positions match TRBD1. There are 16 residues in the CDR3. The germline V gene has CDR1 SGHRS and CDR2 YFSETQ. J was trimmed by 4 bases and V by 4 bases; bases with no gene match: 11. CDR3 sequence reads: CASSERRQGEGETQYF. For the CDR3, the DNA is TGCGCCAGCAGCGAGAGGCGACAGGGGGAGGGAGAGACCCAGTACTTC.

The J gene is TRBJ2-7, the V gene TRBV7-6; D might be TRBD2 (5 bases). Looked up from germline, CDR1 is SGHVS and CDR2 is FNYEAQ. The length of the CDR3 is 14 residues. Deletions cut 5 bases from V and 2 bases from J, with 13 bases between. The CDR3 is CASSPLRAAYEQYF. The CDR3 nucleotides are TGTGCCAGCAGCCCCCTGAGGGCAGCCTACGAGCAGTACTTC.

CDR3 nucleotides: TGTGCCAGCAGTTTGGGAAAGACCTACGAGCAGTACGTC. This encodes CASSLGKTYEQYV. The V and J genes are TRBV27 and TRBJ2-7; unclear D gene. CDR3 length equals 13 residues. Trimming removed 3 bases from V and 2 bases from J, with 8 bases in between. Germline V gives CDR1 MNHEY, CDR2 SMNVEV (reference sequence).

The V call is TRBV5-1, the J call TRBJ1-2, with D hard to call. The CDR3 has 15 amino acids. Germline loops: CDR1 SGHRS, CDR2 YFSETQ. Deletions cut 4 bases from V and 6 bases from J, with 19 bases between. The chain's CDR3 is CASSLESGNLDGYTF. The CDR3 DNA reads TGCGCCAGCAGCCTGGAATCCGGGAACCTAGATGGCTACACCTTC.

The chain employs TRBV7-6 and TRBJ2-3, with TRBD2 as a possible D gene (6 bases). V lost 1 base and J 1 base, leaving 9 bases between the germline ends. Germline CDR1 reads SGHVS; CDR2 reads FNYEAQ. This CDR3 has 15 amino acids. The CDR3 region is CASSLVSGGTDTQYF. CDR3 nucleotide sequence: TGTGCCAGCAGCTTAGTTTCGGGGGGCACAGATACGCAGTATTTT.

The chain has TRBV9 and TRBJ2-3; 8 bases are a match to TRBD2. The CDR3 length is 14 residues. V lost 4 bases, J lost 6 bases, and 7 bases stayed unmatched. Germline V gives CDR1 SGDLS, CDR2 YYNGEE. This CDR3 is CASSPPGGWDTQYF. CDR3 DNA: TGTGCCAGCAGCCCCCCGGGGGGGTGGGATACGCAGTATTTT.

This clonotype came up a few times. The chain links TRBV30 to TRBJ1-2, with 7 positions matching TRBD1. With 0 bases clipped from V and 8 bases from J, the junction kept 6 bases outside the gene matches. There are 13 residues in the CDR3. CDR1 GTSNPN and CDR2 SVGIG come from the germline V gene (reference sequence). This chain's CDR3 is CAWSVEGGLGYTF. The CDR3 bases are TGTGCCTGGAGTGTGGAAGGGGGCCTAGGCTACACCTTC.